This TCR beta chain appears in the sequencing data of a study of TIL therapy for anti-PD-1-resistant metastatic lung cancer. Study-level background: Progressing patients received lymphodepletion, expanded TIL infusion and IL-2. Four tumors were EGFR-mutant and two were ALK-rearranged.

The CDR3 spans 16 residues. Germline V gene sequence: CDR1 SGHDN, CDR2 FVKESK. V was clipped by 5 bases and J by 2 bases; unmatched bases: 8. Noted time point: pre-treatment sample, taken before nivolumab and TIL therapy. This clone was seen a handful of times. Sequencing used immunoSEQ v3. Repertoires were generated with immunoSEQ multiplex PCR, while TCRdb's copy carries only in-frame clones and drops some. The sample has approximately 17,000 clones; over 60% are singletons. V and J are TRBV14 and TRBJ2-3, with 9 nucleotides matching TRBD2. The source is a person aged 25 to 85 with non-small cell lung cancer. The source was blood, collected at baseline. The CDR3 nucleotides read TGTGCCAGCAGCAACCTAGCGGGAAAATCCACAGATACGCAGTATTTT. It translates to CASSNLAGKSTDTQYF.